These T cell receptor beta chains were read from a single sample in a study of cytomegalovirus exposure and HLA in healthy donors. Assay: immunoSEQ multiplex PCR; the TCRdb copy retains only in-frame clones and omits some. Found here are approximately 180,000 clones, about three quarters of them singletons; the top ten hold about 1.5%. Sequenced input: PBMCs. The receptors here all came from a woman aged 25 to 39 in good health and CMV-seropositive. Both conserved end residues are part of each CDR3. A D gene is named only where the DNA matches it firmly. Clone size is stated in some rows and not others, as once, few, many or a class when expanded.

cdr3_nt	cdr3_aa	clone_size	d_call	v_call	j_call
TGCGCCAGCAGCTTGGGCGGCAACACTGAAGCTTTCTTT	CASSLGGNTEAFF	once	-	TRBV5-1	TRBJ1-1
TGTGCCAGCTCAACAGGGGGGCAAGGCTACACCTTC	CASSTGGQGYTF	-	TRBD1	TRBV2	TRBJ1-2
TGCGCCAGCAGCCCTAGGGCTAGCGGGGGAGGAGAGACCCAGTACTTC	CASSPRASGGGETQYF	-	TRBD2	TRBV5-1	TRBJ2-5
TGTGCCAGCAGCTCCGACAGGGAAGGTATAAATGGCTACACCTTC	CASSSDREGINGYTF	-	TRBD1	TRBV5-6	TRBJ1-2
TGTGCCAGCAGCCCACTAGCGGGAGGCAACACAGATACGCAGTATTTT	CASSPLAGGNTDTQYF	-	TRBD2	TRBV5-8	TRBJ2-3
TGTGCCAGCAGTTTTCGGGACAGGGATGGCTACACCTTC	CASSFRDRDGYTF	-	TRBD1	TRBV27	TRBJ1-2
TGTGCCAGCAGTTTTCGACTAGCGGGAGCCGGGGAGCTGTTTTTT	CASSFRLAGAGELFF	-	TRBD2	TRBV6-5	TRBJ2-2
TGTGCCAGCAGTTACCTGGGGACATCCGAGCAGTACTTC	CASSYLGTSEQYF	few	-	TRBV6-5	TRBJ2-7
TGTGCCAGCAGCACTAGCGGGCAAAACACCGGGGAGCTGTTTTTT	CASSTSGQNTGELFF	-	TRBD2	TRBV7-7	TRBJ2-2
TGTGCCAGCAGCTTAGGACTAGCAACTACAGATACGCAGTATTTT	CASSLGLATTDTQYF	-	TRBD2	TRBV7-8	TRBJ2-3
TGTGCCTGGAGTCCGGGACTTATAGCTAACTATGGCTACACCTTC	CAWSPGLIANYGYTF	few	-	TRBV30	TRBJ1-2
TGTGCCAGCAGTCCTCCCGGGACAACCTACGAGCAGTACTTC	CASSPPGTTYEQYF	once	-	TRBV28	TRBJ2-7
TGTGCCAGCAGGGGAGCGGGAGAGGGGGCACAGGAGACCCAGTACTTC	CASRGAGEGAQETQYF	-	-	TRBV27	TRBJ2-5
TGTGCCAGCAGTGTGATAGCGGGGGGGGCAGATACGCAGTATTTT	CASSVIAGGADTQYF	-	TRBD2	TRBV6-1	TRBJ2-3
TGTGCCAGCAGTTTATGGGGGGGAGACTCATTGGGGGATACGCAGTATTTT	CASSLWGGDSLGDTQYF	few	-	TRBV28	TRBJ2-3
TGTGCCAGCAGCAAAGACTACAACAATGAGCAGTTCTTC	CASSKDYNNEQFF	-	-	TRBV7-3	TRBJ2-1
TGTGCCTGGAGGGCGTTAGGGGGCTCCACTGAAGCTTTCTTT	CAWRALGGSTEAFF	-	TRBD1	TRBV30	TRBJ1-1
TGTGCCTGGATGGGGCCGAGCTCCTACAATGAGCAGTTCTTC	CAWMGPSSYNEQFF	-	-	TRBV30	TRBJ2-1
TGTGCCAGCAGCGTAGAAGGGGTCAGAGGCGGCTACACCTTC	CASSVEGVRGGYTF	once	-	TRBV9	TRBJ1-2
TGTGCCAGCAGCGCCACAGCGGGGGGCCCCAATGAGCAGTTCTTC	CASSATAGGPNEQFF	-	TRBD2	TRBV5-4	TRBJ2-1
TGTGCCAGCAGCGCTGGACAGTCCAATCAGCCCCAGCATTTT	CASSAGQSNQPQHF	-	-	TRBV9	TRBJ1-5
TGTGCCAGCAGTTTCTCGGACAGACCCTATGGCTACACCTTC	CASSFSDRPYGYTF	few	-	TRBV28	TRBJ1-2
TGTGCCAGCAGTGACGGGACAGGGGGCTACGAGCAGTACTTC	CASSDGTGGYEQYF	-	TRBD1	TRBV6-1	TRBJ2-7
TGTGCCAGTAGTATAGGGGTCCCGGGACAGGACCCGAGGCATATTGGCTACACCTTC	CASSIGVPGQDPRHIGYTF	-	TRBD1	TRBV19	TRBJ1-2
TGTGCCAGCAGTTATTTGGGAGGCGCGTTTCAAGAGACCCAGTACTTC	CASSYLGGAFQETQYF	-	-	TRBV6-6	TRBJ2-5
TGTGCCTGGAGTGTAGGGACAGCAACTAATGAAAAACTGTTTTTT	CAWSVGTATNEKLFF	-	TRBD1	TRBV30	TRBJ1-4
TGTGCCAGCAGCGAGCTAGCGGGAGGGTCAGAGACCCAGTACTTC	CASSELAGGSETQYF	-	TRBD2	TRBV14	TRBJ2-5
TGCGCCAGCAGTACGAGTCCAGGGGACTACGAGCAGTACTTC	CASSTSPGDYEQYF	-	-	TRBV5-1	TRBJ2-7
TGTGCCAGCAGTCCTTCCAGACATCTGAACACTGAAGCTTTCTTT	CASSPSRHLNTEAFF	once	-	TRBV27	TRBJ1-1
TGTGCCAGCAGCTCACTACTAGCGGGAGGGCCTTCCCGGTTCTTC	CASSSLLAGGPSRFF	-	TRBD2	TRBV11-3	TRBJ2-1
TGTGCCAGCAGTTTTGCCCGGGACAGTACCTACGAGCAGTACTTC	CASSFARDSTYEQYF	-	TRBD1	TRBV5-4	TRBJ2-7
TGCAGCGTTGAGTTAGCGGGAGTGTCTGGGGAGACCCAGTACTTC	CSVELAGVSGETQYF	-	TRBD2	TRBV29-1	TRBJ2-5
TGTGCCAGTAGTACTCAGACGGTCCTCGGGCTGTTTTTT	CASSTQTVLGLFF	few	-	TRBV19	TRBJ1-4
TGTGCCAGCAGCTTAGCGGACAGGGGTCTGCCCCAGCATTTT	CASSLADRGLPQHF	-	TRBD1	TRBV5-8	TRBJ1-5
TGTGCCAGCAGTCTGGGACTAGCGGGAGAGACCCAGTACTTC	CASSLGLAGETQYF	-	TRBD2	TRBV6-5	TRBJ2-5
TGTGCCAGCAGCTTAGGGTTAGCGGGAGTGGTCCTAGATACGCAGTATTTT	CASSLGLAGVVLDTQYF	once	TRBD2	TRBV7-2	TRBJ2-3
TGCGCCAGCAGCTTAAACCCCGGGACTAGCGTCTACAATGAGCAGTTCTTC	CASSLNPGTSVYNEQFF	-	TRBD2	TRBV5-1	TRBJ2-1
TGCGCCAGCAGCCAAGAGGTGGGGTCCCACGGGACTAGGGGAAAGCAGTTCTTC	CASSQEVGSHGTRGKQFF	-	TRBD2	TRBV4-1	TRBJ2-1
TGTGCCTGGAGGCCTCGATGGGACAGGCGGGTCAACGAGCAGTACTTC	CAWRPRWDRRVNEQYF	once	TRBD1	TRBV30	TRBJ2-7
TGTGCCAGCAGCCCTTTATTACAGGGAAATGGCTACACCTTC	CASSPLLQGNGYTF	-	-	TRBV28	TRBJ1-2
TGTGCCAGCAGCCCCCGGGAGGATTATGGCTACACCTTC	CASSPREDYGYTF	-	-	TRBV4-2	TRBJ1-2
TGTGCCAGCAGTCCGAACTCTCGACTACAGTACGAGCAGTACTTC	CASSPNSRLQYEQYF	few	-	TRBV27	TRBJ2-7
TGTGCCAGCAGCTCGGGACAGGGGATCTACGAGCAGTACTTC	CASSSGQGIYEQYF	few	TRBD1	TRBV6-6	TRBJ2-7
TGTGCCAGCAGCCGAGCGGGTTGGCGGGCGAGTTCTAACTATGGCTACACCTTC	CASSRAGWRASSNYGYTF	once	-	TRBV27	TRBJ1-2
TGTGCTAGTGGTCAACCGCCCGGACAGACAGTGAACACTGAAGCTTTCTTT	CASGQPPGQTVNTEAFF	-	-	TRBV12-5	TRBJ1-1
TGTGCCAGCAGTCGGGACTTGAGGGACACAGATACGCAGTATTTT	CASSRDLRDTDTQYF	-	-	TRBV2	TRBJ2-3
TGTGCCAGCAGTTTATCCGTTTATGGCTACACCTTC	CASSLSVYGYTF	-	-	TRBV28	TRBJ1-2
TGTGCCTGGAGTCCCGGGACAGGGTTATCAGATACGCAGTATTTT	CAWSPGTGLSDTQYF	-	TRBD1	TRBV30	TRBJ2-3